One sample yielded the 5 T cell receptor beta chains listed below, sequenced in a study of T cell responses to AZD1222 COVID-19 vaccine (dated by TCRdb to 2020 to 2023). The receptor library was made with the immunoSEQ multiplex PCR assay. The table comes from immuneACCESS by way of TCRdb, which keeps in-frame sequences with V and J called. Part of the clones is missing from these tables; in studies checked, under half for an unresolved V gene and the rest for unknown reasons. Counted in this sample were roughly 170,000 clones; around 94% of them appeared once. Around 1.6% of the sample goes to the ten largest clones. According to the study, the label for this sample's time point signals: about 28 days (+/-7) after the second vaccine dose. This specimen was peripheral blood, taken 28 days after the second AZD1222 dose. The receptors derive from an adult who received the AZD1222 COVID-19 vaccine.

The J gene is TRBJ1-2, the V gene TRBV29-1; no clear D gene. The CDR3 is 13 residues long. V dropped 2 bases and J dropped 4 bases, with 11 bases sitting between them. Germline loops: CDR1 SQVTM, CDR2 ANQGSEA. Here the CDR3 DNA reads TGCAGCGTTGAACTCACCGGGAGCTATGGCTACACCTTC. It translates to CSVELTGSYGYTF.

The chain uses TRBV6-5 and TRBJ2-3; 10 positions match TRBD2. J lost 4 bases, V lost 4 bases, and 2 bases had no gene match. Germline V CDR1 and CDR2: MNHEY, SVGAGI. The CDR3 spans 14 residues. In nucleotides, the CDR3 is TGTGCCAGCAGTTCTAGCGGGAGACCAGATACGCAGTATTTT. This sequence encodes CASSSSGRPDTQYF.

The V gene is TRBV7-9, the J gene TRBJ1-3; D unclear. CDR3 length equals 15 residues. V was cut by 5 bases and J by 0 bases, with 11 bases left in between. The V gene's germline CDR1 is SEHNR and CDR2 FQNEAQ (reference sequence). The CDR3 sequence is CASSLRMNSGNTIYF. The CDR3 bases are TGTGCCAGCAGCCTACGGATGAACTCTGGAAACACCATATATTTT.

The chain is built from TRBV7-8 and TRBJ1-2, with D possibly being TRBD1 (5 bases). Trimming stripped 5 bases from V and 4 bases from J, with 14 bases between. The CDR3 consists of 14 residues. The germline gives CDR1 SGHVS, CDR2 FQNEAQ. The CDR3 DNA is TGTGCCAGCAGCGGACCGACAGACATCTATGGCTACACCTTC. As protein: CASSGPTDIYGYTF.

V is TRBV7-9 and J is TRBJ2-7; no firm D call. Trimming removed 0 bases from V and 4 bases from J, with 13 bases in between. Germline V gene lookup returns CDR1 SEHNR and CDR2 FQNEAQ (reference sequence). This CDR3 is 15 amino acids long. The CDR3 nucleotides read TGTGCCAGCAGCTTAGCGTTAGGCAAGAGGTACGAGCAGTACTTC. This sequence encodes CASSLALGKRYEQYF.